The T cell receptor beta chain described here comes from a study of CD8 T cells in Susac syndrome. Random hexamers served to reverse transcribe roughly 0.5 to 1 ug RNA. Amplification of TCR beta CDR3 was carried out by immunoSEQ multiplex PCR, which covered 54 Vbeta and 13 Jbeta segments. MiXCR was run by TCRdb on the immunoSEQ multiplex PCR reads, yielding one entry per CDR3 protein. The table has more than 65,000 distinct CDR3 sequences, roughly 94% seen once. The CDR3 sequence is 19 residues long. J gave up 6 bases and V 11 bases, and 21 bases lay outside the gene matches. TCR beta sequencing was performed on blood CD8+ and CD4+ T cells. Each multiple sclerosis control was a treatment-naive patient with relapsing-remitting disease that was either stable or active. The CD8+ and CD4+ T cells were negatively isolated, with the TEMRA cells enriched by FACS.

The sequenced sample consisted of CD8+ T cells from PBMCs. The rearrangement links TRBV23-1 to TRBJ2-3; TRBD2 matches 15 bases. TRBV23-1 is given ORF status, its function remaining uncertain. The sequence was obtained from a human donor with multiple sclerosis. The CDR3 is CARNSGLAGGLRSSDTQYF. The CDR3, as DNA: TGCGCCCGAAATTCTGGACTAGCGGGAGGGCTTCGATCATCTGATACGCAGTATTTT.